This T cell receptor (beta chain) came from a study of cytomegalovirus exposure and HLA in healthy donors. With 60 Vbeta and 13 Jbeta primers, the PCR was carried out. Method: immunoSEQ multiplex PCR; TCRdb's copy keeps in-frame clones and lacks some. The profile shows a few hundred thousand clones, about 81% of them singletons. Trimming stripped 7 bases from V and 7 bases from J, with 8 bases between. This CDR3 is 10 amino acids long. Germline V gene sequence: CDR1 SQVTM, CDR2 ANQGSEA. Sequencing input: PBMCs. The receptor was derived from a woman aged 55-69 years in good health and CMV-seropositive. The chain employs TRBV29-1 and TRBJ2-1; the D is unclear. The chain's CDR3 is CSAGGNEQFF. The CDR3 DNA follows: TGCAGCGCCGGCGGAAATGAGCAGTTCTTC.